The rows below give T cell receptor beta chains drawn from one sample of a study of blood T cells in healthy people across ages. In TCRdb, the 5' RACE reads were re-called with MiXCR into one record per CDR3 protein. The data show about 2 million distinct CDR3 sequences, with around 48% seen just once and roughly 2.1% held by the top ten. The sequenced material came from blood. These TCRs come from a woman between 35 and 50 years old in good health. Both conserved end residues are part of each CDR3. The order of the fields is CDR3 length, J gene, V gene, CDR3 protein.

15,TRBJ2-3,TRBV19,CASSMRELPRDTQYF
16,TRBJ2-1,TRBV3-1,CASSDQDRGPYNEQFF
13,TRBJ2-7,TRBV3-1,CASSLTGSQEQYF
14,TRBJ2-7,TRBV7-9,CASSSWVSGYEQYF
17,TRBJ1-2,TRBV9,CASSVALRGEAPYGYTF
11,TRBJ2-1,TRBV28,CASYEGGEQFF
16,TRBJ2-3,TRBV12-3/TRBV12-4,CASSLSRRQVTDTQYF
15,NA,TRBV3-1,CASRYKRGTSYEQYF
18,TRBJ1-2,TRBV7-2,CASSLRAAIQGGYYGYTF
16,TRBJ2-1,TRBV29-1,CSVPRPGGPVYNEQFF
13,TRBJ1-2,TRBV6-5,CASSATDYYGYTF
13,TRBJ1-4,TRBV20-1,CSAAAPANEKLFF
16,TRBJ2-1,TRBV24-1,CATSDPWGQGPNEQFF
14,TRBJ1-4,TRBV7-2,CASSADRGAEKLFF
16,TRBJ1-4,TRBV5-4,CASSRGQMMSNEKLFF
16,TRBJ1-4,TRBV4-2,CASSQANSLANEKLFF
13,TRBJ2-7,TRBV4-3,CASSQVWDGEQYF
15,TRBJ2-3,TRBV11-2,CASSVSNRRLDTQYF
14,TRBJ1-2,TRBV29-1,CSVGDRGLNYGYTF
12,TRBJ2-3,TRBV5-4,CASGDWADTQYF
14,TRBJ2-7,TRBV3-1,CASSHGRGVYEQYF
15,TRBJ2-7,TRBV28,CASSLLGAGGYEQYF
14,TRBJ2-1,TRBV4-2,CASSQDWVSGEQFF
14,TRBJ1-1,TRBV5-1,CASSPGTLGTEAFF
14,NA,TRBV13,CASSSRTLSYEQYF
13,TRBJ2-7,TRBV7-9,CASSKHTGSEQYF
9,TRBJ2-5,TRBV6-1,CARGETQYF
14,TRBJ2-5,TRBV7-2,CASGARGFQETQYF
15,NA,TRBV12-3/TRBV12-4,CASRNGQVGQNIQYF
18,TRBJ2-7,TRBV28,CASSSPGTSGWSSYEQYF
12,TRBJ2-7,TRBV29-1,CSVEWQGNEQYF
12,TRBJ2-1,TRBV24-1,CATGARGVEQFF
15,TRBJ2-1,TRBV6-1,CASPRGPPGMYEQFF
15,TRBJ2-4,TRBV20-1,CSAREGALAKNIQYF
12,TRBJ1-2,TRBV20-1,CSASPQTYGYTF
15,TRBJ2-1,TRBV13,CASSLSPPGGSEQFF
12,TRBJ2-4,TRBV29-1,CSVKSGVDIQYF
15,TRBJ2-3,TRBV12-3/TRBV12-4,CASSFSTSRADTQYF
14,NA,TRBV6-1,CASSVMDRQETQYF
18,TRBJ1-1,TRBV3-1,CASSPPERVGRTSTEAFF
13,TRBJ1-5,TRBV7-2,CASSQRWGQPQHF
16,TRBJ2-1,TRBV5-6,CASSPGTGQSYNEQFF
16,TRBJ2-6,TRBV9,CASSAYRVSGANVLTF
11,TRBJ2-7,TRBV7-9,CASGRLGGQYF
17,TRBJ2-7,TRBV27,CASSLLKTGGDSYEQYF
15,TRBJ2-5,TRBV5-6,CASSLYSAPQETQYF
15,TRBJ2-3,TRBV7-3,CASSLSWTSMDTQYF
12,TRBJ1-2,TRBV6-6,CASSYDGYGYTF
15,TRBJ2-3,TRBV5-1,CASIIGVIGADTQYF
13,TRBJ1-2,TRBV4-2,CASSQDRGRGYTF
15,TRBJ2-1,TRBV7-9,CASSKSGGPYNEQFF